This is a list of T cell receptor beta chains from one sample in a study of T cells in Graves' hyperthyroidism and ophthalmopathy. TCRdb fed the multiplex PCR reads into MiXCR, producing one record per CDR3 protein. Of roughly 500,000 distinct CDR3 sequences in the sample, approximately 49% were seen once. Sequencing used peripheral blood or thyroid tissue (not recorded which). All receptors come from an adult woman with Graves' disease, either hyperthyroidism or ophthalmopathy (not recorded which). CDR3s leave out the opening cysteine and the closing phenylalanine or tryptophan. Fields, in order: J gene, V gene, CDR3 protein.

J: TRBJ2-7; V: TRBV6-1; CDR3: ASSEMGEQY
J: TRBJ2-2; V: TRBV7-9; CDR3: AWSDGPTGELF
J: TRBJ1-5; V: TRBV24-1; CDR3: ATSDSSGNQPQH
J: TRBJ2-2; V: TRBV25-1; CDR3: ASSELGSGSITGELF
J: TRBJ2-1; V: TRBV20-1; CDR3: SEGKNEQF
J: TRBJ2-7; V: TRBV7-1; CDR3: ASSSRGGPNYEQY
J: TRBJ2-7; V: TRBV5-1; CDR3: ASSLEGGLSEQY
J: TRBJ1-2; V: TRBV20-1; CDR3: SARVGGTGTYGYT
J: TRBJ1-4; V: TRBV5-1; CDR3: ASMELDGKDEKLF
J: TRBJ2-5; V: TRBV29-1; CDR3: SVGASSETQY
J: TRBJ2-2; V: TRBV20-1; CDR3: SAREGRSAGANSGELF
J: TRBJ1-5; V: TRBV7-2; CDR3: ASSAGLGPNQPQH
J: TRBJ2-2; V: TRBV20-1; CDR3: SASSGRANTGELS
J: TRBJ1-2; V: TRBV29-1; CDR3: SVRRGNYGYT
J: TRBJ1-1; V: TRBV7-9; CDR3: ASSLGLMNTEAF
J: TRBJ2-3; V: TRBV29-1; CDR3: SVFLGDTQY
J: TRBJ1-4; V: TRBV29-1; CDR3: SVEWGGEEKLF
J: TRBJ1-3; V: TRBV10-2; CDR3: ASRDHGSGNTIY
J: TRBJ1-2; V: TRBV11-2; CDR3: ASESGRELYGYT
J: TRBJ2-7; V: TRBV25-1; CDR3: ASSEVYEQY
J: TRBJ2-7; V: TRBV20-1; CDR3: SAAERPYEQY
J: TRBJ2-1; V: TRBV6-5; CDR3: ASSYVASYNEQF
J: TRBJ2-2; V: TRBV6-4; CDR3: ASSDGTRTGELF
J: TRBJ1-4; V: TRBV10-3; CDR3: AISESSGIGKLF
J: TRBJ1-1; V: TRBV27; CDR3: ASGTIGTEAF
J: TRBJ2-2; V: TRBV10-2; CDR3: ASRRRVEGELF
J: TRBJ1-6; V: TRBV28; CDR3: ASSTQGGYNSPLH
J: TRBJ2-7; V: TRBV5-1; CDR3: ASSLDRQGNEQY
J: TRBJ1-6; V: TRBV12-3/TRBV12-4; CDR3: ASSRDSLGRLH
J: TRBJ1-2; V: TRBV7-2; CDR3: ASRPLVTSLGHGYT
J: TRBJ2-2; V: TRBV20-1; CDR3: SARTGGLNTGELF
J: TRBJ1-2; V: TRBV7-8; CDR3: ASSLRPSGGYT
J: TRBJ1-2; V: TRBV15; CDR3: ATRPTGTNNYGYT
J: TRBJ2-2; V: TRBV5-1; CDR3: ASSHPFPRSTGELF
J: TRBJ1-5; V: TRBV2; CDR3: ASSNGQRNQPQH
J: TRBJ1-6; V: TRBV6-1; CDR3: ASSEEANSPLH
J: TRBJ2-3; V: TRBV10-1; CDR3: ASSESSSGGGQY
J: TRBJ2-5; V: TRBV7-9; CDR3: ASSFGVMETQY
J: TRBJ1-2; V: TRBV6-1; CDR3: ASSLFYGAEYGYT
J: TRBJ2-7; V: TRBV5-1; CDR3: ASSFEAGGASQEY
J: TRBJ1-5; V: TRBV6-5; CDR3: ASSYAEGPQH
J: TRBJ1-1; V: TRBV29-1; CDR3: SLDSGVGTEAF
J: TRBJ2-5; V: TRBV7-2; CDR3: ASSFYICSARVGGAETQY
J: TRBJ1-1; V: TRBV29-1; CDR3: SVVVAQGLNTEAF
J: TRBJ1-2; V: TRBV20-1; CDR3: SARVVGRTYGGYT
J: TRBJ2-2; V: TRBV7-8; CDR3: ASSPLAAGELF
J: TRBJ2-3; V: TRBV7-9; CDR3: ASTPEDTQY
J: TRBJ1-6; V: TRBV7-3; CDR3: ASSLGGGGNSPLH
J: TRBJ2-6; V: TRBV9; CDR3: ASSPRLVPSGANVLT